This is a list of T cell receptor beta chains from one sample in a study of T cell responses to AZD1222 COVID-19 vaccine. Produced via immunoSEQ multiplex PCR; TCRdb's table is partial and in-frame only. The sample yields 100,000 or so clones, about 86% seen once. Material: peripheral blood, obtained 28 days after the second AZD1222 dose. All receptors derive from an adult who received the AZD1222 COVID-19 vaccine. Both conserved end residues are part of each CDR3.

TRBJ2-7 | 14 | TRBV7-2 | CASSLVQGLYEQYF
TRBJ2-5 | 16 | TRBV27 | CASSPLRSGSGETQYF
TRBJ1-1 | 14 | TRBV11-1 | CASIPDRTNTEAFF
TRBJ1-6 | 16 | TRBV11-2 | CASSPRRTGEGAPLHF
TRBJ1-2 | 14 | TRBV19 | CASERGQLGYGYTF
TRBJ1-1 | 16 | TRBV5-4 | CASSPGQGIRNTEAFF
TRBJ2-2 | 12 | TRBV11-2 | CASSLDTGELFF
TRBJ2-1 | 15 | TRBV5-1 | CASSQTSGKSGEQFF
TRBJ1-5 | 15 | TRBV28 | CASSSTGGDNQPQHF
TRBJ2-1 | 16 | TRBV6-5 | CASSYSRASGSNEQFF
TRBJ1-1 | 13 | TRBV6-5 | CASSYGTGMEAFF
TRBJ2-1 | 13 | TRBV6-5 | CASSTNGRREQFF
TRBJ2-3 | 15 | TRBV2 | CASISRGGLLDTQYF
TRBJ2-1 | 16 | TRBV7-2 | CASSPGAGAVWDEQFF
TRBJ2-3 | 15 | TRBV7-2 | CASSPGGASTDTQYF
TRBJ2-3 | 13 | TRBV18 | CASSSTWTDTQYF
TRBJ1-2 | 13 | TRBV28 | CASSGPNNYGYTF
TRBJ1-2 | 14 | TRBV9 | CASSAGTGRNGYTF
TRBJ2-1 | 15 | TRBV6-5 | CASSYPTGEFNEQFF
TRBJ2-7 | 13 | TRBV18 | CASSPPTIYEQYF
TRBJ2-3 | 12 | TRBV10-3 | CAISSEANTQYF
TRBJ2-7 | 14 | TRBV6-5 | CASGRDRVSYEQYF